The entry below gives a single T cell receptor (beta chain) sequence along with its context. Its antigen remains unknown. This clone may be a read error of a much larger clone one base away. The record originates from a study of T cells in Graves' hyperthyroidism and ophthalmopathy. Germline loops: CDR1 DFQATT, CDR2 SNEGSKA (reference sequence). The CDR3 is 15 residues long. Study findings and constraints: A 13 V-J signature model discriminated ophthalmopathy versus stable hyperthyroidism. In blood, most of the thyroid clonotypes expanded above 0.001 were also present.

Amplified regions were TCR beta CDR3 sequences from RNA transcripts. HTBI primers were used for first-round RT-PCR of the TCR CDR3. MiXCR, applied by TCRdb to the multiplex PCR reads, yields one record per CDR3 protein. The table lists 490,000 or so distinct CDR3 sequences, roughly 45% of them singletons. What was sequenced was peripheral blood or thyroid tissue (not recorded which). The origin of this receptor is an adult woman with Graves' disease, either hyperthyroidism or ophthalmopathy (not recorded which). The genes are TRBV20-1 and TRBJ2-7, with 7 bases fitting TRBD2. CDR3 residues: CSAGDGRGRSYEQYF. CDR3 in DNA: TGCAGTGCTGGAGATGGTCGCGGGAGATCTTACGAGCAGTACTTC.